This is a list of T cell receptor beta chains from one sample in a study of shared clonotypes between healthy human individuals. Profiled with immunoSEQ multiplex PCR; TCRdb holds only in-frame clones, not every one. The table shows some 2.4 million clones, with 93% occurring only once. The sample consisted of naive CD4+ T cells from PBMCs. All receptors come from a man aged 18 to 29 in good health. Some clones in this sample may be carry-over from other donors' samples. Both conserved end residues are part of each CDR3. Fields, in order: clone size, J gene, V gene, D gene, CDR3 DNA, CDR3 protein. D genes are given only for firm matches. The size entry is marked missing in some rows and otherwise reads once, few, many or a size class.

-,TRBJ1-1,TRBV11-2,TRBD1,TGTGCCAGCAGCGCATGGACAGGGAGGAACACTGAAGCTTTCTTT,CASSAWTGRNTEAFF
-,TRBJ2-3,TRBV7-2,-,TGTGCCAGCAGCCCACCTGGGGGTGTCGGGAATACGCAGTATTTT,CASSPPGGVGNTQYF
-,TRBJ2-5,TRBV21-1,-,TGTGCCAGCAGCAACCGAGGACAGGGGAGGGACCAAGAGACCCAGTACTTC,CASSNRGQGRDQETQYF
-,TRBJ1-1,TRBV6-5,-,TGTGCCAGCAGTTCTGGGCGGAGGCCTTTCTTT,CASSSGRRPFF
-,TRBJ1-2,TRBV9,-,TGTGCCAGCAGCCCCTCGGGACGTTCGAAGGGGATCTACACCTTC,CASSPSGRSKGIYTF
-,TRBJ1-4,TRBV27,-,TGTGCCAGCAGTTTAAAGCCAGGGACCGAAAAACTGTTTTTT,CASSLKPGTEKLFF
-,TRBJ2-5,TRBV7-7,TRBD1,TGTGCCAGCAGCCCAACAGGGGGTGGGGGGGAGACCCAGTACTTC,CASSPTGGGGETQYF
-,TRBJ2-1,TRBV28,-,TGTGCCAGCAGTTCCGCGGGAAGGGGCGCTTACTCCTACAATGAGCAGTTCTTC,CASSSAGRGAYSYNEQFF
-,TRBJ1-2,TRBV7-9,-,TGTGCCAGCAGCTTAGTTGGGACAAAGCGAGGCTACACCTTC,CASSLVGTKRGYTF
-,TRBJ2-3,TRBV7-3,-,TGTGCCAGCAGCCCCCAGGGGGGTGGCACAGATACGCAGTATTTT,CASSPQGGGTDTQYF
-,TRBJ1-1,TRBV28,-,TGTGCCAGTTACCTACAAAAGAACACTGAAGCTTTCTTT,CASYLQKNTEAFF
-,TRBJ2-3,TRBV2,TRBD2,TGTGCCAGCAGGCCAACTAGCGGGAGCACAGATACGCAGTATTTT,CASRPTSGSTDTQYF
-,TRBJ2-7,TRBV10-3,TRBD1,TGTGCCATCAGGGTGACAGGGGGCTACGAGCAGTACTTC,CAIRVTGGYEQYF
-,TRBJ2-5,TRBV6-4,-,TGTGCCAGCATCCAAACGCGGGGCGGGAACCAAGAGACCCAGTACTTC,CASIQTRGGNQETQYF
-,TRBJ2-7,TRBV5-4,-,TGTGCCAGCAGCTTGGGCCAGCCGCGCGGTAGCGAGCAGTACTTC,CASSLGQPRGSEQYF
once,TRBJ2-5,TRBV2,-,TGTGCCAGCAGTGAATGGGGGGCGGGGGAGACCCAGTACTTC,CASSEWGAGETQYF
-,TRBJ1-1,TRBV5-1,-,TGCGCCAGCAGCTTGGAGGCAGGGTCTGACACTGAAGCTTTCTTT,CASSLEAGSDTEAFF
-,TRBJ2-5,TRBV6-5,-,TGTGCCAGCAGCTACGGGACTCTTGGTGAGACCCAGTACTTC,CASSYGTLGETQYF
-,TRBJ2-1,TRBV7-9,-,TGTGCCAGCAGTAAACCGGGACTCCCCCCGCAGTTCTTC,CASSKPGLPPQFF
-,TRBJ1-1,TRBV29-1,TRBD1,TGCAGCGTTGCAGGGGGCAACACTGAAGCTTTCTTT,CSVAGGNTEAFF
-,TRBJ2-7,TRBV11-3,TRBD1,TGTGCCAGCAGCTTACGACAGGGTTCGTACGAGCAGTACTTC,CASSLRQGSYEQYF
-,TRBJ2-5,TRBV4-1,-,TGCGCCAGCAGCCAAAAAGATCGGGCTTTGGGGGAGACCCAGTACTTC,CASSQKDRALGETQYF
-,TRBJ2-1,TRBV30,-,TGTGCCTGGAGTGTACAAGGGGCTGGCGGGGGCCAGTTCTTC,CAWSVQGAGGGQFF
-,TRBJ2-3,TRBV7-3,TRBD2,TGTGCCAGCAGCTTAAGGGCGGGAGTAATGAATACGCAGTATTTT,CASSLRAGVMNTQYF
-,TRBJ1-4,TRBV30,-,TGTGCCTGGAGTAGTGGGGGCCCAGAAGAAAAACTGTTTTTT,CAWSSGGPEEKLFF
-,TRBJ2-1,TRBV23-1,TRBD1,TGCGCCAGCAGTCACTATAGACAGGGTCACTCCTACAATGAGCAGTTCTTC,CASSHYRQGHSYNEQFF
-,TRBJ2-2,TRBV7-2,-,TGTGCCAGCAGCTTTGGACAACCCGCGAACACCGGGGAGCTGTTTTTT,CASSFGQPANTGELFF
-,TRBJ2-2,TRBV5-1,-,TGCGCCACCGGGACCGACCCCGGGGGCACCGGGGAGCTGTTTTTT,CATGTDPGGTGELFF
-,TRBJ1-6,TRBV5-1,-,TGCGCCAGCAGGCAGGATAATTCACCCCTCCACTTT,CASRQDNSPLHF
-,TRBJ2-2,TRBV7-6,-,TGTGCCAGCAGCTTAGTCGACACCGGGGAGCTGTTTTTT,CASSLVDTGELFF
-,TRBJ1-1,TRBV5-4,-,TGTGCCAGCAGCTCGGGACACTCGATTGGCACTGAAGCTTTCTTT,CASSSGHSIGTEAFF
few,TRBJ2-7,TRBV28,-,TGTGCCAGCAGTCAGCAGGGTAAGGGCGAGCAGTACTTC,CASSQQGKGEQYF
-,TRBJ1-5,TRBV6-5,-,TGTGCCAGCAGTTACGTGGCTAGCAATCAGCCCCAGCATTTT,CASSYVASNQPQHF
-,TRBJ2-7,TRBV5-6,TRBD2,TGTGCCAGCAGTATGACTAGCAGCTACGAGCAGTACTTC,CASSMTSSYEQYF
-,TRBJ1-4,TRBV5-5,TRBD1,TGTGCCAGCAGCTGGGACAGGGGGTCTGAAAAACTGTTTTTT,CASSWDRGSEKLFF
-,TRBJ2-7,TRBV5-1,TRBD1,TGCGCCAGCAGCTCGAGGACAGGGGGCCTCTACGAGCAGTACTTC,CASSSRTGGLYEQYF
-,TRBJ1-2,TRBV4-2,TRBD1,TGTGCCAGCAGCCAAACCCGGGACAGGGCCTATGGCTACACCTTC,CASSQTRDRAYGYTF
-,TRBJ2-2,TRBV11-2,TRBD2,TGTGCCAGCAGCTTACTAGCGGCAAGGCCCGGGGAGCTGTTTTTT,CASSLLAARPGELFF
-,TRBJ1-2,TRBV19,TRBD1,TGTGCCAGTAGGGTAACAGGGGTCAGAGACTATGGCTACACCTTC,CASRVTGVRDYGYTF
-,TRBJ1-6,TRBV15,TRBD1,TGTGCCACTAAGGATCGGACAGGTCGAAATTCACCCCTCCACTTT,CATKDRTGRNSPLHF
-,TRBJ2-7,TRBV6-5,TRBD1,TGTGCCAGCAGTTACTCGCAGGGGGCGAGTCCCTACGAGCAGTACTTC,CASSYSQGASPYEQYF
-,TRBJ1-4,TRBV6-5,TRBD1,TGTGCCAGCAGTTTGGACAGGCGTAATGAAAAACTGTTTTTT,CASSLDRRNEKLFF
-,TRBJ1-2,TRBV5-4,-,TGCGCCAGCAGCCAAGCTACCAGCAGGAGGGGCTACACCTTC,CASSQATSRRGYTF
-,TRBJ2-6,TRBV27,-,TGTGCCAGCAGTACAGGTGGGGCTGGGGCCAACGTCCTGACTTTC,CASSTGGAGANVLTF
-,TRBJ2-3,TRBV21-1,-,TGTGCCAGCAGCAAAATACCAAATAGGGACAGGTTGACAGATACGCAGTATTTT,CASSKIPNRDRLTDTQYF
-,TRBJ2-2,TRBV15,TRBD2,TGTGCCACCAGCAGAGATAGCGGGAGGAAAGACGGGCTGTTTTTT,CATSRDSGRKDGLFF
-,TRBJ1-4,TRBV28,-,TGTGCCAGCAGTTTGTGGAGGAGACCAACTAATGAAAAACTGTTTTTT,CASSLWRRPTNEKLFF
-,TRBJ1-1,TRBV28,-,TGTGCCAGCAGCCTCGGGGCTTACCACACTGAAGCTTTCTTT,CASSLGAYHTEAFF
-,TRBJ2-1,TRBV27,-,TGTGCCAGCAGTTTCGCCCGACCAACATTGGTAAATGAGCAGTTCTTC,CASSFARPTLVNEQFF
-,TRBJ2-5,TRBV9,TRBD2,TGTGCCAGCAGCGAACTAGCGGGAGATCTCGGAGAGACCCAGTACTTC,CASSELAGDLGETQYF
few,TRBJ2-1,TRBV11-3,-,TGTGCCAGCAGCTTAGGGACAGTCTCCTACAATGAGCAGTTCTTC,CASSLGTVSYNEQFF
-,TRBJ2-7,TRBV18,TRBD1,TGTGCCAGCTCACTACAGGGGCCTCCCTACGAGCAGTACTTC,CASSLQGPPYEQYF
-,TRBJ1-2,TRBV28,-,TGTGCCAGCAGTTTACCGGGGGCCGGAATCTATGGCTACACCTTC,CASSLPGAGIYGYTF
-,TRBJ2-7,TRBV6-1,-,TGTGCCAGCAGGGGGGGGACAGGCGAGCAGTACTTC,CASRGGTGEQYF
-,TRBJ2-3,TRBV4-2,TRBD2,TGTGCCAGCAGCCCGGGAGGGCTAGATACGCAGTATTTT,CASSPGGLDTQYF
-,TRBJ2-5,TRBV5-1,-,TGCGCCAGCAGCTTGTACCAAGAGACCCAGTACTTC,CASSLYQETQYF